This T cell receptor (beta chain) was captured in a study of Graves' ophthalmopathy and Graves' hyperthyroidism (dated by TCRdb to the late 2010s). Regarding the study in general: Peripheral blood was collected at initial diagnosis, prior to any treatment. TCR beta repertoire signatures were used to distinguish Graves' ophthalmopathy from Graves' hyperthyroidism and to predict progression to ophthalmopathy. In total, approximately 130 blood samples were TCR-sequenced: some 43 ophthalmopathy, approximately 75 hyperthyroidism and roughly 17 hyperthyroidism-to-ophthalmopathy patients. To explore V-J signatures that distinguish ophthalmopathy from hyperthyroidism, a discovery set of about a hundred patients was enrolled, made up of 40 to 45 with ophthalmopathy and around 57 with stable hyperthyroidism. The independent validation cohort included about 19 hyperthyroidism patients plus 17 patients who later progressed from hyperthyroidism to ophthalmopathy. In roughly 6 hyperthyroidism patients, the T-cell repertoires found in thyroid tissue were compared with those found in blood. Following sampling, methimazole starting at 30 mg daily was administered to hyperthyroidism patients, and high-dose intravenous methylprednisolone was administered to ophthalmopathy patients. Results and caveats for the whole study, not just this receptor: Most expanded thyroid clonotypes with a frequency above 0.001 also appeared in blood, which suggests that blood repertoires may reflect the immune response in the thyroid. In validation, the model predicted ophthalmopathy progression with about 71% sensitivity and approximately 78% specificity; approximately 12 predicted patients were CT-confirmed with GO in a median of around 6 months. In cross-validation, the 13-signature model distinguished ophthalmopathy from stable hyperthyroidism with almost 90% sensitivity and about 84% specificity, and in the test set the corresponding values were roughly 80% and 76%. No statistical method was used to set the sample size in advance, and the investigators knew which group each participant was assigned to.

Sequences SQVTM (CDR1) and ANQGSEA (CDR2) are obtained from the germline V gene. From the cysteine up to the phenylalanine, the CDR3 has a length of 14 residues. The entry retains the CDR3 DNA only, 42 bases that are in frame from base 1. Clipping removes 4 bases from V and 5 bases from J, with 7 as the unmatched junction base count. Ophthalmopathy patients were characterized by moderately to severely active disease, a Clinical Activity Score of at least 3, a NOSPECS grade of at least 4, and a disease duration under 3 months. Patients were excluded if they had other autoimmune diseases, uncontrolled infections, pregnancy or lactation. Clinical symptoms, serum thyroxine, TRAb, thyroid ultrasound and orbital computed tomography formed the basis of the diagnosis. Using Ficoll-Paque density gradient centrifugation, PBMCs were isolated from 10 ml of fresh peripheral blood. Total RNA was extracted with Trizol reagent and quality-checked on an Agilent 2100 Bioanalyzer.

For repertoire sequencing, TCR beta CDR3 regions were amplified from RNA transcripts. The first round of RT-PCR was done with HTBI primers and the Qiagen OneStep RT-PCR kit, and was followed by a second round of multiplex PCR, then size selection and purification. Sequencing of the libraries was carried out on an Illumina HiSeq2000 in paired-end mode with 100 bp reads. The paper's processing steps were these. Reads were processed with SOAPnuke, discarding reads with adapters, uncalled bases, mean Phred below 15, or no exact constant-primer or identifier match. COPE v1.2.5 was used to merge high-quality paired reads. Each unique nucleotide sequence was treated as a clonotype, and MiTCR v1.1 was used to align the clonotypes to the IMGT TRB V, D and J references. Only V-J combinations with frequency above 0.0001 were analysed, covering over 98% of repertoires. A TCR clonal expansion and chaos score per V-J combination was defined as the ratio of F50 clonal expansion to chaos observed in the TCRdist matrix. Welch's t-statistics and random forest were used to reduce the features to about 12 V-J combinations, which were then used as input to a naive Bayes classifier. The similarity between thyroid and blood repertoires was quantified using the Morisita-Horn index. Through fastp at Q25 and MiXCR, TCRdb rebuilt clones from the public reads, retaining in-frame beta chains. Rows matching on CDR3 protein sequence are summarized as one entry with the most common DNA and genes. The V and J calls follow TCRdb's processing rather than the paper's. The sample records hundreds of thousands of distinct CDR3 sequences, around 50% of which are singletons. The ten largest account for approximately 51% of the sample.

This clonotype appeared a few times. This receptor's antigen is unknown. Per-base qualities were not stored, and no clone one base away is much larger. This TCR came from an adult man with Graves' ophthalmopathy. The sequence joins TRBV29-1 to TRBJ2-2, with 7 bases in between that match TRBD1. Sample: peripheral blood. CDR3 sequence: CSVADRVRTGELFF. The DNA sequence reads TGCAGCGTTGCCGACAGGGTGAGGACCGGGGAGCTGTTTTTT.